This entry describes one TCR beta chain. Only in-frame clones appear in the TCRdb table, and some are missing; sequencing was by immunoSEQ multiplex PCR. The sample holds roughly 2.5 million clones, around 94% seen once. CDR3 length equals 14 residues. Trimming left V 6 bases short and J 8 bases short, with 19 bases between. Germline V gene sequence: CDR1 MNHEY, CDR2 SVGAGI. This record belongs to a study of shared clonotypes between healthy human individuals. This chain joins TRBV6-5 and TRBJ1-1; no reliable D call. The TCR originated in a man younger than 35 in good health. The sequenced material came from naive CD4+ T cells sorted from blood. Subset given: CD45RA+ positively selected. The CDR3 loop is CASSSVSGFLEAFF. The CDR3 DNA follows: TGTGCCAGCAGCTCCGTAAGTGGGTTCCTCGAAGCTTTCTTT.